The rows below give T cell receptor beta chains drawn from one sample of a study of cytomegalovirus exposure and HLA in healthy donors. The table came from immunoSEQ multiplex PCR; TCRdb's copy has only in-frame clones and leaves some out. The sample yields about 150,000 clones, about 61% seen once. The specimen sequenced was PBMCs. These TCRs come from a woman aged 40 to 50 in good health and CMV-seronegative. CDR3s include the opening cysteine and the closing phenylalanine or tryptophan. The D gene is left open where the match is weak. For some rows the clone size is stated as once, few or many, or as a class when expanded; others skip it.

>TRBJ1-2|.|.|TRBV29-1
TGCAGCGTTGAACCCGAAGGAGGCAACTATGGCTACACCTTC
CSVEPEGGNYGYTF
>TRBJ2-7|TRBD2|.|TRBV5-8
TGTGCCAGCAGCTCCGGGGGGTACGAGCAGTACTTC
CASSSGGYEQYF
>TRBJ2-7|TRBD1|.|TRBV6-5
TGTGCCAGCAGTCCATGGACAGGGGGAATCTACGAGCAGTACTTC
CASSPWTGGIYEQYF
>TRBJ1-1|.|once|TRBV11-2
TGTGCCAGCAGCTTAGGTCTGGACTCTGAAGCTTTCTTT
CASSLGLDSEAFF
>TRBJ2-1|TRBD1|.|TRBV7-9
TGTGCCAGCAGCCTAGGGACAGGGGGCGATGAGCAGTTCTTC
CASSLGTGGDEQFF
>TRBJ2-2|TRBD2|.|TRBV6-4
TGTGCCAGCAGTGCCCGCGGGGGGGCGAACACCGGGGAGCTGTTTTTT
CASSARGGANTGELFF
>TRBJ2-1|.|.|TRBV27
TGTGCCAGCGCTTGGGAACCAGGGGACCACAATGAGCAGTTCTTC
CASAWEPGDHNEQFF
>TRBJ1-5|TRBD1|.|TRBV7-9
TGTGCCAGCAGCGATCGGGACAGAAATCAGCCCCAGCATTTT
CASSDRDRNQPQHF
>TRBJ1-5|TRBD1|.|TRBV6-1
TGTGCCAGCAGTCCCACAGGGGGCGGCAATCAGCCCCAGCATTTT
CASSPTGGGNQPQHF
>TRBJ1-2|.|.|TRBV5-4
TGTGCCAGCAGCCCGCCCACGCCGACAGGCGCCTATGGCTACACCTTC
CASSPPTPTGAYGYTF
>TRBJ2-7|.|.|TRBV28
TGTGCCAGCAGTTTATCCCTCCTTAGCGGAAAAGGTTACGAGCAGTACTTC
CASSLSLLSGKGYEQYF
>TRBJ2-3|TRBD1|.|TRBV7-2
TGTGCCAGCAGCGCCTACAGGGGCAATCAGCCCCAGTATTTT
CASSAYRGNQPQYF
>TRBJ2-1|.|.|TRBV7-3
TGTGCCAGCGGGGGGGGCGGGTACAATGAGCAGTTCTTC
CASGGGGYNEQFF
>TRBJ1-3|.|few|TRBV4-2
TGTGCCAGCAGCCAAGAGAGGGTCGGTGGAAACACCATATATTTT
CASSQERVGGNTIYF
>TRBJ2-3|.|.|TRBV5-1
TGCGCCAGCAGCTGGGGACCCACTAGCTTTAGCACAGATACGCAGTATTTT
CASSWGPTSFSTDTQYF
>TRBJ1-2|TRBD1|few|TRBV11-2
TGTGCCAGCAGCCCCGGGACAGGGGGAAGTGGCTACACCTTC
CASSPGTGGSGYTF
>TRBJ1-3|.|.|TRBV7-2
TGTGCCAGCAGCTTAGCACTGTCGGGGGGAAACACCATATATTTT
CASSLALSGGNTIYF
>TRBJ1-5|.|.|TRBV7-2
TGTGCCAGCAGCTTAACTTGGAGGAGCAATCAGCCCCAGCATTTT
CASSLTWRSNQPQHF
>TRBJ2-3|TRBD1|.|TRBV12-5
TGTGCTAGTGGTCCCGGGACAGGGGGCGCCTATGATACGCAGTATTTT
CASGPGTGGAYDTQYF
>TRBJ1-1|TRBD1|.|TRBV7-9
TGTGCCAGCAGCTTAAGGGACAGCACTGAAGCTTTCTTT
CASSLRDSTEAFF
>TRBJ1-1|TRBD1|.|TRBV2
TGTGCCAGCAGGACAGGGTCGGAGAACACTGAAGCTTTCTTT
CASRTGSENTEAFF
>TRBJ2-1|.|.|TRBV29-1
TGCAGCGTTTATGGCGGAAGCTCCTACAATGAGCAGTTCTTC
CSVYGGSSYNEQFF
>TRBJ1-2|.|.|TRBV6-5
TGTGCCAGCAGTTCCCTCGACCGTCCGGGTGGCTACACCTTC
CASSSLDRPGGYTF
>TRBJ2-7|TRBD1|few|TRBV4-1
TGCGCCAGCAGCCCGGGACAGGGAGACGAGCAGTACTTC
CASSPGQGDEQYF
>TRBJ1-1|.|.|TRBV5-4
TGTGCCAGCAGCGGGGCGACAGCGAACACTGAAGCTTTCTTT
CASSGATANTEAFF
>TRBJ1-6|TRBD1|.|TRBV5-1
TGCGCCAGCAGCCCTTCGACAGGGGATGTGGATTCACCCCTCCACTTT
CASSPSTGDVDSPLHF
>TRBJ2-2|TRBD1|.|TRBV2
TGTGCCAGCAGTGCCGGACAGGGGAAGCTGTTTTTT
CASSAGQGKLFF
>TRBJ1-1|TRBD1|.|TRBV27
TGTGCCAGCAGGGGGACAGGGTGGGTTGAAGCTTTCTTT
CASRGTGWVEAFF
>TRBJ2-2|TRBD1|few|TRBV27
TGTGCCAGCCGCTTACGCCCGACAGGGGTCCCCGGGGAGCTGTTTTTT
CASRLRPTGVPGELFF
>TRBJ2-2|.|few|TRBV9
TGTGCCAGCAGCGTAGCCAGGGGCAACACCGGGGAGCTGTTTTTT
CASSVARGNTGELFF
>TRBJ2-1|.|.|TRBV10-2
TGCGCCAGCAGTGCAGACAATGAGCAGTTCTTC
CASSADNEQFF
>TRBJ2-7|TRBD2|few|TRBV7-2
TGTGCCAGCACCCCTGCTAGCGGAGCCTACGAGCAGTACTTC
CASTPASGAYEQYF
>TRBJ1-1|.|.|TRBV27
TGTGCCAGCAGTGCCGTTTCAAGGGGATATGAAGCTTTCTTT
CASSAVSRGYEAFF
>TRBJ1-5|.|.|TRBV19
TGTGCCAGTAGTCTGGACTCCTATAGCAATCAGCCCCAGCATTTT
CASSLDSYSNQPQHF
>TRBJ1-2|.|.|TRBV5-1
TGCGCCAGCAGCTCGGACACCCACTATGGCTACACCTTC
CASSSDTHYGYTF
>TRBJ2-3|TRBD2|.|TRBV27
TGTGCCAGCAGTCGCCAACTAGCGGGGGGCACAGATACGCAGTATTTT
CASSRQLAGGTDTQYF
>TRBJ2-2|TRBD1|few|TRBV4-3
TGCGCCAGCAGCCAAGGTAGAGGACAGGGGGCGCGGACAGGCACCGGGGAGCTGTTTTTT
CASSQGRGQGARTGTGELFF
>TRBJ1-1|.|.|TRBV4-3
TGCGCCAGCAGCCAGGGACTTATGAACACTGAAGCTTTCTTT
CASSQGLMNTEAFF
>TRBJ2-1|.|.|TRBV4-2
TGTGCCAGCAGCCAAGATCGCTCGGGGAGGTCGAACAATGAGCAGTTCTTC
CASSQDRSGRSNNEQFF
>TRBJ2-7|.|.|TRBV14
TGTGCCAGCAGCCAAGATCTAGTGAGTTACGAGCAGTACTTC
CASSQDLVSYEQYF
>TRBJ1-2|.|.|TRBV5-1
TGCGCCAGCAGCTTGTCGGTGGAGGGCTATGGCTACACCTTC
CASSLSVEGYGYTF
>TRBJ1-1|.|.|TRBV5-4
TGTGCCAGCAGCTTCGGGGGCACTGAAGCTTTCTTT
CASSFGGTEAFF
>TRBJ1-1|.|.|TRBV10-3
TGTGCCATCAGTGAAGGGCAGGGGAGCACTGAAGCTTTCTTT
CAISEGQGSTEAFF
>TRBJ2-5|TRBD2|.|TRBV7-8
TGTGCCAGCAGCTGGGGGCTAGCGGGGGGACGCCAAGAGACCCAGTACTTC
CASSWGLAGGRQETQYF
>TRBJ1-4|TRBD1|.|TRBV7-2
TGTGCCAGCAGCTTAGGCCCCTACAGGGGCGCTAATGAAAAACTGTTTTTT
CASSLGPYRGANEKLFF
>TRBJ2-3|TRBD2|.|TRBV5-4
TGTGCCAGCATGCGACTAGCGGGGGAAACAGATACGCAGTATTTT
CASMRLAGETDTQYF
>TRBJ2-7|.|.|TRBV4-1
TGCGCCAGCAGCCCCCAACCTGGGGAGGGGGGCTACGAGCAGTACTTC
CASSPQPGEGGYEQYF
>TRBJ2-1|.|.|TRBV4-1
TGCGCCAGCAGCCAAGTCGGGTTCTCTTCCTACAATGAGCAGTTCTTC
CASSQVGFSSYNEQFF
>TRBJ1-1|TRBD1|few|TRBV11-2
TGTGCCAGCAGCTTAGATCCTGGGGGACAGGGGGCTTTCTTT
CASSLDPGGQGAFF
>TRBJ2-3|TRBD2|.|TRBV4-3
TGCGCCAGCAGCCAAGATTCAGCGGGGGGCACAGATACGCAGTATTTT
CASSQDSAGGTDTQYF
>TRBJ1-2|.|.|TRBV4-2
TGTGCCAGCAGCCAAGGTGTAAACAGGGATCCGACTGGCTATGGCTACACCTTC
CASSQGVNRDPTGYGYTF
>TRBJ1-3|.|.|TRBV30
TGTGCCTGGAGATCAGGGGACTCTGGAAACACCATATATTTT
CAWRSGDSGNTIYF
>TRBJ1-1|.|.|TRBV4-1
TGCGCCAGCAGCCCGTATTCGGTTAACACTGAAGCTTTCTTT
CASSPYSVNTEAFF
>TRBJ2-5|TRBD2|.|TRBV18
TGTGCCAGCTCACGAGGAGCGGGGGAAGAGACCCAGTACTTC
CASSRGAGEETQYF